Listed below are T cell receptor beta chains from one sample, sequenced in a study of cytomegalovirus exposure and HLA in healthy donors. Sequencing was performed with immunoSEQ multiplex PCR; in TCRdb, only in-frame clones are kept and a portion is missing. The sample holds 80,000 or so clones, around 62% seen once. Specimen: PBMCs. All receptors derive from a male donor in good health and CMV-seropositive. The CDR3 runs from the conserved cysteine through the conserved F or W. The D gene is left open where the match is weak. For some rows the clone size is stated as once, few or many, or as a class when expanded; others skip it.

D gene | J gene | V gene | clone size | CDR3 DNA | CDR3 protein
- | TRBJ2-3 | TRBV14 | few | TGTGCCAGCAGCCAAGGATGGACAGAAACAGATACGCAGTATTTT | CASSQGWTETDTQYF
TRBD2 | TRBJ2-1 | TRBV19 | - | TGTGCCAGTAGTAGCGGGAGGGGCCAGTTCTTC | CASSSGRGQFF
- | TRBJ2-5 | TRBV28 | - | TGTGCCAGCACCGCACAGGGCCGGGGACAAGAGACCCAGTACTTC | CASTAQGRGQETQYF
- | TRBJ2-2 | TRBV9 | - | TGTGCCAGCAGCGTATACCAGGGCACCGGGGAGCTGTTTTTT | CASSVYQGTGELFF
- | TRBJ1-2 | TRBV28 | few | TGTGCCAGCACCCTGATGGGGGCGGTGCGGGGCTACACCTTC | CASTLMGAVRGYTF
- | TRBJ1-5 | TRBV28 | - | TGTGCCAGCAGCTCCCGCCCCGGGAAGGGTGGCAATCAGCCCCAGCATTTT | CASSSRPGKGGNQPQHF
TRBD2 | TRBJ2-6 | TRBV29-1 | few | TGCAGCGTTGAGGGAATAGCGGGCTCTGGGGCCAACGTCCTGACTTTC | CSVEGIAGSGANVLTF
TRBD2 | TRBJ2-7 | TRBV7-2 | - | TGTGCCAGCAGCAAAGTCGGACTAGCGGGAGTTATAACTAAGAACGAGCAGTACTTC | CASSKVGLAGVITKNEQYF
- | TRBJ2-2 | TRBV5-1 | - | TGCGCCAGCAGCTTCCCCCAGGCCAACACCGGGGAGCTGTTTTTT | CASSFPQANTGELFF
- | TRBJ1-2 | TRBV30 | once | TGTGCCTGCAGTGCGGCAGGCGACAGCCTCTATGGCTACACCTTC | CACSAAGDSLYGYTF
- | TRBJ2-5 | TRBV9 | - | TGTGCCAGCAGCGTAGACAGCAGTTCGTCCGGAGAGACCCAGTACTTC | CASSVDSSSSGETQYF
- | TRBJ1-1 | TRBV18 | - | TGTGCCAGCTCACCGCTGACCTCGACAGCCACTGAAGCTTTCTTT | CASSPLTSTATEAFF
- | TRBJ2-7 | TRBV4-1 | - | TGCGCCAGCAGCGCCCTCCTAGCCTACGAGCAGTACTTC | CASSALLAYEQYF